This paragraph covers one T cell receptor beta chain sequence. Its antigen remains unknown. The data were obtained in a study of blood T cells in healthy people across ages. Study-wide results and limits: The study could not conclusively compare naive and antigen-experienced cells, given its unsorted PBMCs. A strong correlation between TCR beta diversity and naive T cell percentage was seen.

Primers used in a second PCR of roughly 7 to 12 cycles were a sample-barcoded 5' primer and a J-beta primer mix. TCRdb reprocessed the 5' RACE reads via MiXCR and lists one record per CDR3 protein. The sample includes under 1,000,000 distinct CDR3 sequences, 35% to 40% seen only once; the top ten take 10% to 15%. V dropped 1 base and J dropped 4 bases, with 15 bases sitting between them. Germline loops: CDR1 SGHDN, CDR2 FVKESK. The CDR3 extends over 16 amino acids. Each sample yielded at least 6 million isolated PBMCs. The specimen was blood. This chain joins TRBV14 and TRBJ2-3; weak D call: TRBD1 (6 bases). This TCR was recovered from a man aged 18 to 29 in good health. CDR3 coding DNA: TGTGCCAGCAGCCAAGGACAGGCCCCAAGAGCAGATACGCAGTATTTT. This sequence encodes CASSQGQAPRADTQYF.